These 10 T cell receptor beta chains originate from one sample sequenced in a study of blood T cell repertoires in COVID-19. Sequenced by immunoSEQ multiplex PCR; TCRdb stores in-frame clones only, minus some. The sample lists roughly 80,000 clones, around 85% occurring once. Specimen: peripheral blood. Source of these receptors: an elderly woman with active or convalescent COVID-19.

This clone appeared once. This chain connects TRBV4-2 to TRBJ1-2; D is perhaps TRBD1 (5 bases). Trimming stripped 0 bases from V and 3 bases from J, with 11 bases between. The CDR3 has 15 residues. Germline V lookup: CDR1 LGHNA, CDR2 YNFKEQ. The CDR3 DNA is TGTGCCAGCAGCCAAGATTTGCGGGGCGACTATGGCTACACCTTC. Protein: CASSQDLRGDYGYTF.

This sequence joins TRBV30 and TRBJ1-1; D is possibly TRBD1 (6 bases). The length of the CDR3 is 13 residues. V lost 3 bases and J 1 base, leaving 9 bases between the germline ends. Germline values: CDR1 GTSNPN, CDR2 SVGIG (reference sequence). The CDR3 nucleotides read TGTGCCTGGAGAGTACAGGGGAACACTGAAGCTTTCTTT. Translation gives CAWRVQGNTEAFF.

There are a few counts of this clone. The V gene is TRBV3-1 (or the pseudogene TRBV3-2), the J gene TRBJ1-5, with 9 bases identical to TRBD1. V trimming: 4 bases; J trimming: 11 bases; junction bases outside the gene matches: 6. The CDR3 runs 13 residues. CDR1 LGHDT and CDR2 YNNKEL come from the germline V gene (reference sequence). The CDR3 loop reads CASSPGQGSAQHF. The CDR3, as DNA: TGTGCCAGCAGCCCGGGACAGGGTTCGGCCCAGCATTTT.

The chain combines TRBV7-2 with TRBJ1-1; D gene uncertain. This CDR3 has 13 amino acids. Trimming pared 5 bases from V and 3 bases from J, leaving 10 bases between. The germline V gene encodes CDR1 SGHTA and CDR2 FQGNSA. The CDR3 region has the DNA TGTGCCAGCAGCGCCGAGATGGACACTGAAGCTTTCTTT. Its protein is CASSAEMDTEAFF.

The genes are TRBV6-5 and TRBJ2-7, with 10 positions matching TRBD2. The CDR3 has 15 residues. CDR1 is MNHEY and CDR2 is SVGAGI in the germline V gene. Trimming took 2 bases from V and 2 from J; bases not matched to a gene: 3. CDR3 nucleotides: TGTGCCAGCAGTTACCAGCGGGGGGGCCCCTACGAGCAGTACTTC. It yields the protein CASSYQRGGPYEQYF.

The chain recombines TRBV7-3 with TRBJ2-2; 8 nucleotides align to TRBD2. CDR3 size: 17 residues. Germline V gene data show CDR1 as SGHTA and CDR2 as FQGTGA. V gave up 4 bases and J gave up 4 bases; unmatched junction bases: 11. In DNA form, the CDR3 reads TGTGCCAGCAGCTCATCATCGGGGGGGCGGATCACCGGGGAGCTGTTTTTT. Amino acids: CASSSSSGGRITGELFF.

In its sample, this clone was seen once. The rearrangement uses TRBV7-9 and TRBJ1-2, with TRBD1 matching over 7 bases. In germline, CDR1 is SEHNR, CDR2 FQNEAQ (reference sequence). V gave up 2 bases and J gave up 4 bases; unmatched junction bases: 7. The CDR3 consists of 15 residues. The CDR3 coding sequence is TGTGCCAGCAGCTTACTCGACAGGGTCGGCTATGGCTACACCTTC. Translating gives CASSLLDRVGYGYTF. The full variable domain, its missing parts supplied by reference TRBV7-9 and TRBJ1-2, is DTGVSQNPRHKITKRGQNVTFRCDPISEHNRLYWYRQTLGQGPEFLTYFQNEAQLEKSRLLSDRFSAERPKGSFSTLEIQRTEQGDSAMYLCASSLLDRVGYGYTFGSGTRLTVV.

DNA of the CDR3: TGTGCCAGCAGTTCATGGACAGGGCATGGCTACACCTTC. Encoded protein: CASSSWTGHGYTF. The chain has TRBV28 and TRBJ1-2, with 8 bases lining up with TRBD1. Germline CDR1 reads MDHEN; CDR2 reads SYDVKM. The CDR3 runs 13 residues. Trimming at V came to 4 bases and at J to 6 bases, leaving 4 bases not matched to a gene.

The V gene is TRBV5-6, the J gene TRBJ2-2; unclear D gene. Germline V gene lookup returns CDR1 SGHDT and CDR2 YYEEEE. CDR3 length: 12 residues. With 3 bases removed from V and 3 bases from J, the gap between germline ends came to 3 bases. The CDR3 here is CASSSYTGELFF. The CDR3 DNA is TGTGCCAGCAGCTCGTACACCGGGGAGCTGTTTTTT.

V usage is TRBV6-2 or TRBV6-3 and J usage is TRBJ1-5; 7 bases match TRBD1. The J segment lost 2 bases and the V segment lost 2 bases, leaving 3 bases of the junction unmatched. The CDR3 is 15 amino acids. CDR1 MNHEY and CDR2 SVGEGT come from the germline V gene. The CDR3 loop reads CASSYAGGRNQPQHF. The DNA for the CDR3 is TGTGCCAGCAGTTACGCAGGGGGGCGCAATCAGCCCCAGCATTTT.